A selection of T cell receptor beta chains follows, all from one sample in a study of OX40 agonist ivuxolimab in advanced cancers. The assay was immunoSEQ multiplex PCR, and TCRdb's table has in-frame clones only and misses some. Among 60,000 to 65,000 clones listed, about 88% were seen once. The sample in question was CD4+ or CD8+ T cells sorted from blood, obtained in a trial of the OX40 agonist ivuxolimab. These receptors originate from an adult with an advanced solid tumor such as melanoma, head and neck, liver or kidney cancer. Each CDR3 is given with its conserved first and last residue. D genes are given only for firm matches. Clone sizes are given selectively: once, few, many, or a class where the clone is expanded.

>TRBJ2-2|NA|TRBV20-1|NA
TGCAGTGCCGCAAACACCGGGGAGCTGTTTTTT
CSAANTGELFF
>TRBJ1-3|NA|TRBV7-2|NA
TGTGCCAGCAGCCAACGTGGGGGGATCGGAAACACCATATATTTT
CASSQRGGIGNTIYF
>TRBJ2-2|NA|TRBV18|NA
TGTGCCAGCTCACGGCCCGGGACAAAAAACACCGGGGAGCTGTTTTTT
CASSRPGTKNTGELFF
>TRBJ2-5|NA|TRBV2|NA
TGTGCCAGCAGTGGGAGAAGGGCGTCAGAGACCCAGTACTTC
CASSGRRASETQYF
>TRBJ2-7|NA|TRBV9|TRBD2
TGTGCCAGCAGCCGTGGGACTAGCGGATCCTACGAGCAGTACTTC
CASSRGTSGSYEQYF
>TRBJ2-7|NA|TRBV30|TRBD2
TGTGCCTGGAGGACCTGGAGCGGGAGGAGCGAGCAGTACTTC
CAWRTWSGRSEQYF
>TRBJ1-5|once|TRBV10-2|TRBD1
TGCGCCAGCGCGACAGGGGTCAATCAGCCCCAGCATTTT
CASATGVNQPQHF
>TRBJ2-3|few|TRBV5-1|NA
TGCGCCAGCAGCTTGGGGGGAGGTCCCCCAGATACGCAGTATTTT
CASSLGGGPPDTQYF
>TRBJ2-5|NA|TRBV4-1|TRBD2
TGCGCCAGCAGCCAAGAAGGTAGCGGGGGGGCGTTGGAGACCCAGTACTTC
CASSQEGSGGALETQYF
>TRBJ2-2|NA|TRBV11-2|NA
TGTGCCAGCAGCTTAGAGATAGGTCAGGGCAGCGGGGAGCTGTTTTTT
CASSLEIGQGSGELFF
>TRBJ1-4|NA|TRBV10-2|NA
TGCGCCAGCAGTGAGTCACATACCCTGACAGGCCCCAATGAAAAACTGTTTTTT
CASSESHTLTGPNEKLFF
>TRBJ2-5|few|TRBV7-2|NA
TGTGCCAGCAGCTTAGCGGCAGGCGAGACCCAGTACTTC
CASSLAAGETQYF
>TRBJ1-6|NA|TRBV6-4|TRBD1
TGTGCCAGCAGTGACCCGCCGGGACAGCCGTATAATTCACCCCTCCACTTT
CASSDPPGQPYNSPLHF
>TRBJ1-6|NA|TRBV4-2|NA
TGTGCCAGCAGCCAAGAGGGCGGAGAGGGTTCACCCCTCCACTTT
CASSQEGGEGSPLHF
>TRBJ1-2|NA|TRBV7-2|NA
TGTGCCAGCAGCTTAGATGTCCAAGTTGATTATGGCTACACCTTC
CASSLDVQVDYGYTF
>TRBJ2-7|NA|TRBV5-1|NA
TGCGCCAGCAGCTTGGACTTAACCTACGAGCAGTACTTC
CASSLDLTYEQYF
>TRBJ1-2|once|TRBV6-6|TRBD1
TGTGCCAGCAGCCCCGGACAGGGAATCTATGGCTACACCTTC
CASSPGQGIYGYTF
>TRBJ2-1|NA|TRBV30|TRBD2
TGTGCCTGGAGGTTTAAGCGGGACGTGGGAGAGCAGTTCTTC
CAWRFKRDVGEQFF
>TRBJ1-4|NA|TRBV30|NA
TGTGCCTGGAGTTGGGAGGTGGGCGAGGAACTGTTTTTT
CAWSWEVGEELFF
>TRBJ1-2|medium-sized|TRBV4-3|NA
TGCGCCAGCAGCCAAGAGAGGGATGTCTATGGCTACACCTTC
CASSQERDVYGYTF
>TRBJ1-2|NA|TRBV6-1|TRBD1
TGTGCCAGCAGGGAAGCCGGGACAGGGGGCTTCTATGGCTACACCTTC
CASREAGTGGFYGYTF
>TRBJ2-1|NA|TRBV5-1|TRBD2
TGCGCCAGCAGCCCGCGGAGAGCGGGAGGATCCTACAATGAGCAGTTCTTC
CASSPRRAGGSYNEQFF
>TRBJ2-7|NA|TRBV7-3|NA
TGTGCCAGCAGCTTAACTGCCGGGAGCTACGAGCAGTACTTC
CASSLTAGSYEQYF
>TRBJ2-7|NA|TRBV30|NA
TGTGCCTGCGGGGGTGGTAGACGGTACGAGCAGTACTTC
CACGGGRRYEQYF
>TRBJ2-1|NA|TRBV28|TRBD2
TGTGCCAGCAGCCTCCCCGGGACTAGCGGGCCTGATTACAATGAGCAGTTCTTC
CASSLPGTSGPDYNEQFF
>TRBJ1-1|NA|TRBV4-1|NA
TGCGCCAGCAGCGATATCGGCCGTGGCACTGAAGCTTTCTTT
CASSDIGRGTEAFF
>TRBJ2-5|NA|TRBV18|NA
TGTGCCAGCTCACCAGGCAGCCAAGAGACCCAGTACTTC
CASSPGSQETQYF